Below, 25 T cell receptor beta chains from the same sample are listed, as sequenced in a study of blood T cell repertoires in COVID-19. Clones were read by immunoSEQ multiplex PCR, and TCRdb kept only the in-frame ones, dropping some. The table includes about 360,000 clones, roughly 90% detected once. The sequenced material came from peripheral blood. The receptors derive from a woman aged 55-70 years with COVID-19, enrolled during active disease.

The rearrangement uses TRBV5-6 and TRBJ2-5; TRBD1 matches at 8 bases. The V gene end was trimmed by 2 bases and the J gene end by 1 base; junction bases not matched to a gene: 1. Germline V gene sequence: CDR1 SGHDT, CDR2 YYEEEE. CDR3 length: 14 amino acids. The CDR3 nucleotides are TGTGCCAGCAGCTTACAGGGGGGCCAAGAGACCCAGTACTTC. It encodes CASSLQGGQETQYF.

The chain couples TRBV5-1 to TRBJ2-3; a weak D match, TRBD1 (6 bases). Trimming cost V 4 bases and J 5 bases, with 14 bases left between them. The CDR3 length is 14 residues. The germline CDR1 and CDR2 sequences are SGHRS and YFSETQ. CDR3 nucleotide sequence: TGCGCCAGCAGCCACGGGACATCCGAAGATACGCAGTATTTT. Protein product: CASSHGTSEDTQYF.

The chain is built from TRBV5-1 and TRBJ2-1, with 11 bases aligning to TRBD2. The CDR3 extends over 16 amino acids. CDR1 and CDR2 (germline): SGHRS, YFSETQ. Trimming at V came to 0 bases and at J to 4 bases, leaving 3 bases not matched to a gene. CDR3 DNA sequence: TGCGCCAGCAGCTTGGGGGGGACTAGCGGTTACAATGAGCAGTTCTTC. Translating it yields CASSLGGTSGYNEQFF.

This sequence joins TRBV3-1 (or the pseudogene TRBV3-2) and TRBJ2-5, with D perhaps matching TRBD2 (5 bases). Germline loops: CDR1 LGHDT, CDR2 YNNKEL (reference sequence). The CDR3 runs to 14 residues. Trimming shortened V by 4 bases and J by 2 bases, and 11 bases separated the two germline ends. The CDR3 sequence: CASSLLGEQETQYF. CDR3 DNA: TGTGCCAGCAGCCTCCTGGGAGAGCAAGAGACCCAGTACTTC.

V and J are TRBV6-5 and TRBJ2-2, with D perhaps matching TRBD2 (5 bases). Germline V CDR1 and CDR2: MNHEY, SVGAGI. The CDR3 spans 12 residues. V gave up 4 bases and J gave up 7 bases, with 7 bases separating them. CDR3 in DNA: TGTGCCAGCAGTTGCCGGGGCGGGGAGCTGTTTTTT. Its translation is CASSCRGGELFF.

J is TRBJ1-1 and V is TRBV6-5; the D is unclear. The ends were cut back, 7 bases at V and 0 bases at J, with 9 bases in the middle. The CDR3 totals 13 residues. CDR1 and CDR2 (germline): MNHEY, SVGAGI. CDR3 nucleotide sequence: TGTGCCAGCAATTTGGGCTTGAACACTGAAGCTTTCTTT. Protein sequence: CASNLGLNTEAFF.

CDR3 loop: CASSLERRAYEQYF. In DNA, the CDR3 is TGCGCCAGCAGCTTGGAGCGCAGAGCCTACGAGCAGTACTTC. The chain combines TRBV5-1 with TRBJ2-7; no reliable D call. The CDR3 loop spans 14 amino acids. V lost 0 bases, J lost 2 bases, and 9 bases lay in between. The germline V gene has CDR1 SGHRS and CDR2 YFSETQ.

CDR3 in amino acids: CASSGRELNGYTF. Here the CDR3 DNA reads TGTGCCAGTAGCGGCAGGGAATTGAATGGCTACACCTTC. This chain joins TRBV19 and TRBJ1-2; possibly TRBD1 for D (5 bases). This CDR3 has 13 residues. Deletions cut 6 bases from V and 6 bases from J, with 14 bases between. CDR1 and CDR2 (germline): LNHDA, SQIVND (reference sequence).

This clone was observed a few times. The chain carries TRBV5-8 and TRBJ1-2, with 7 nucleotides matching TRBD1. Germline V gives CDR1 SGHTS, CDR2 YDEGEE. This CDR3 spans 14 amino acids. V lost 4 bases to trimming and J lost 4 bases; unmatched junction nucleotides: 7. The CDR3 reads CASSRRQGSYGYTF. The CDR3 DNA reads TGTGCCAGCAGCCGGAGACAGGGTAGCTATGGCTACACCTTC.

The V call is TRBV14, the J call TRBJ1-1; D is ambiguous. Germline V gene sequence: CDR1 SGHDN, CDR2 FVKESK. V was clipped by 0 bases and J by 4 bases, with 9 bases between them. This CDR3 is 14 amino acids long. CDR3 amino acids: CASSQELVGTEAFF. The CDR3 coding sequence is TGTGCCAGCAGCCAAGAGCTTGTCGGCACTGAAGCTTTCTTT.

V and J are TRBV5-1 and TRBJ2-7; TRBD1 matches 10 bases. The ends lost 4 bases at V and 5 bases at J; junction bases unmatched: 6. CDR3 length: 14 amino acids. The V gene's germline CDR1 is SGHRS and CDR2 YFSETQ. This CDR3 reads CASSQTGTGDEQYF. The CDR3 nucleotides read TGCGCCAGCAGCCAGACCGGGACAGGGGACGAGCAGTACTTC.

The chain links TRBV23-1 to TRBJ2-3; 9 bases align to TRBD2. TRBV23-1 is reported as an ORF; its role is uncertain. This CDR3 is 17 amino acids long. Trimming at V came to 2 bases and at J to 3 bases, leaving 9 bases not matched to a gene. The CDR3 protein is CASSQLSRGGGTDTQYF. CDR3 sequence (DNA): TGCGCCAGCAGTCAACTCTCGCGGGGGGGCGGGACAGATACGCAGTATTTT.

This clone was observed a few times. One junction end disagrees with the germline gene, perhaps due to a read error. This CDR3 is CASSIAYSNQPQHF. The CDR3 DNA reads as TGTGCCAGCAGCATAGCATATAGCAATCAGCCCCAGCATTTT. The chain uses TRBV7-8 and TRBJ1-5, with D uncertain. The CDR3 covers 14 residues. Germline V gene data show CDR1 as SGHVS and CDR2 as FQNEAQ.

The chain uses TRBV5-1 and TRBJ1-1; 8 bases agree with TRBD1. The length of the CDR3 is 15 residues. V dropped 4 bases and J dropped 2; count of bases not matched to a gene: 7. The germline V gene encodes CDR1 SGHRS and CDR2 YFSETQ. CDR3 sequence: CASSPRTGINTEAFF. The CDR3 coding sequence is TGCGCCAGCAGCCCGCGGACAGGGATAAACACTGAAGCTTTCTTT.

This chain uses TRBV5-4 with TRBJ1-2; D not certain. This CDR3 comprises 16 residues. Germline V CDR1 and CDR2: SGHNT, YYREEE (reference sequence). Trimming left V 6 bases short and J 0 bases short, with 18 bases between. In DNA, the CDR3 is TGTGCCAGCACGTCGCCTGAGGGAGGGCCTAACTATGGCTACACCTTC. It codes for CASTSPEGGPNYGYTF.

V and J are TRBV5-4 and TRBJ1-3; D gene ambiguous. The germline CDR1 and CDR2 sequences are SGHNT and YYREEE (reference sequence). V gave up 3 bases and J gave up 0 bases, with 13 bases separating them. CDR3 length equals 16 residues. The CDR3 region has the DNA TGTGCCAGCAGCTCGGTGGAGGGCAGCTCTGGAAACACCATATATTTT. This encodes CASSSVEGSSGNTIYF.

V gene TRBV7-2 combines with J gene TRBJ1-1; the match to TRBD1 covers 11 bases. The CDR3 is 15 residues long. Germline CDR1 is SGHTA and CDR2 is FQGNSA. Trimming at V came to 5 bases and at J to 5 bases, leaving 7 bases not matched to a gene. CDR3 protein: CASSLGTGGQTEAFF. The DNA of the CDR3 is TGTGCCAGCAGCCTAGGGACAGGGGGGCAGACTGAAGCTTTCTTT.

J is TRBJ2-3 and V is TRBV9; D is unclear. V was pared by 0 bases and J by 0 bases, with 5 bases between. The germline gives CDR1 SGDLS, CDR2 YYNGEE. The CDR3 is 14 amino acids. The CDR3 region has the DNA TGTGCCAGCAGCGTAGGGCTCAGCACAGATACGCAGTATTTT. This translates into CASSVGLSTDTQYF. Combining the CDR3 with reference TRBV9 and TRBJ2-3 gives the whole variable domain DSGVTQTPKHLITATGQRVTLRCSPRSGDLSVYWYQQSLDQGLQFLIQYYNGEERAKGNILERFSAQQFPDLHSELNLSSLELGDSALYFCASSVGLSTDTQYFGPGTRLTVL.

CDR3 DNA: TGTGCCAGCAGTCCTCGGGGACAGAACACTGAAGCTTTCTTT. Protein product: CASSPRGQNTEAFF. The chain recombines TRBV6-5 with TRBJ1-1; the D gene is possibly TRBD1 (6 bases). The CDR3 extends over 14 amino acids. Germline CDR1 MNHEY, CDR2 SVGAGI. V gave up 5 bases and J gave up 1 base, with 11 bases separating them.

V and J are TRBV27 and TRBJ2-2; tentatively, D is TRBD2 (6 bases). This CDR3 is 16 amino acids long. Trimming pared 5 bases from V and 8 bases from J, leaving 21 bases between. CDR1 and CDR2 (germline): MNHEY, SMNVEV (reference sequence). DNA for the CDR3: TGTGCCAGCAGTCCTATAGCGGAACTCACCATGGGGGAGCTGTTTTTT. Translating gives CASSPIAELTMGELFF.

This chain uses TRBV19 with TRBJ1-2; 8 bases fit TRBD1. The CDR3 extends over 14 amino acids. Germline CDR1 is LNHDA and CDR2 is SQIVND (reference sequence). V shed 8 bases, J shed 0 bases, and the junction held 5 bases outside the gene matches. In nucleotides, the CDR3 is TGTGCCAGTCGACAGGGGACTACTAACTATGGCTACACCTTC. This sequence encodes CASRQGTTNYGYTF.

About this clone itself: Other DNA sequences from this sample encode an identical CDR3 as well. J is TRBJ2-7 and V is TRBV5-1, with D possibly being TRBD1 (5 bases). CDR3 length: 13 residues. The germline V and J ends were trimmed by 0 bases and 3 bases, with 7 bases remaining between them. Germline V CDR1 and CDR2: SGHRS, YFSETQ. This CDR3 reads CASSLEGVYEQYF. The DNA for the CDR3 is TGCGCCAGCAGCTTGGAAGGGGTCTACGAGCAGTACTTC.

The rearrangement uses TRBV7-2 and TRBJ2-3; TRBD2 matches at 14 bases. Germline values: CDR1 SGHTA, CDR2 FQGNSA. V shed 6 bases and J 5 bases; nucleotides not matched to a gene: 4. The CDR3 is 15 amino acids. CDR3 bases: TGTGCCAGCAGACTGACTAGCGGGGGGGGAGATACGCAGTATTTT. Protein sequence: CASRLTSGGGDTQYF.

The V call is TRBV14, the J call TRBJ1-2; 8 nucleotides line up with TRBD1. Germline assignment: CDR1 SGHDN and CDR2 FVKESK. The V segment lost 4 bases and the J segment 7 bases; nucleotides outside the gene matches: 11. This CDR3 has 15 residues. CDR3 in DNA: TGTGCCAGCAGCCCCCCGGCAGGGGGCTTAGGTGGCTACACCTTC. Translation: CASSPPAGGLGGYTF.

This chain links TRBV5-1 with TRBJ1-2; unclear D gene. This CDR3 is 17 amino acids long. Germline assignment: CDR1 SGHRS and CDR2 YFSETQ. Trimming cost V 4 bases and J 2 bases, with 21 bases left between them. This chain's CDR3 is CASSPRWEAIANYGYTF. CDR3 coding DNA: TGCGCCAGCAGCCCTCGATGGGAGGCGATAGCAAACTATGGCTACACCTTC. Looking up the rest from reference TRBV5-1 and TRBJ1-2 gives the full variable domain: KAGVTQTPRYLIKTRGQQVTLSCSPISGHRSVSWYQQTPGQGLQFLFEYFSETQRNKGNFPGRFSGRQFSNSRSEMNVSTLELGDSALYLCASSPRWEAIANYGYTFGSGTRLTVV.